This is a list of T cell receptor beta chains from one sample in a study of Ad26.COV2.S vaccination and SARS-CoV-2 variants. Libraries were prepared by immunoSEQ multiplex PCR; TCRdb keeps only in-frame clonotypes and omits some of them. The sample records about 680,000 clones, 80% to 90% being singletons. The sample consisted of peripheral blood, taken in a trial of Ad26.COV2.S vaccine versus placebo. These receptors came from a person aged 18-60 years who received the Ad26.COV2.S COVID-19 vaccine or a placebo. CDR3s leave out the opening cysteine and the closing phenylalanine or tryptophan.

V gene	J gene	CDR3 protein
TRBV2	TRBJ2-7	ASSEVTGGYEQY
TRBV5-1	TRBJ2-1	ASSLGVEQF
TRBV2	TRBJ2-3	ASSVWQGRDTQY
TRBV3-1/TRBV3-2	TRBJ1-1	ASRPVIRDNTEAF
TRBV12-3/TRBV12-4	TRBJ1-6	ASSKNQGNPLH
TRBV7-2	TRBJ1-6	ASSSGRAYNSPLH
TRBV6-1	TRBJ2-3	ASSEIPDTQY
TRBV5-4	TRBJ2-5	ASSLQGTETQY
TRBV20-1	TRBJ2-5	SARQQETQY
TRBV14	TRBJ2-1	ASSPFGSGGIHNEQF
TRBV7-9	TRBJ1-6	ASSFEGSTTFGSPLH
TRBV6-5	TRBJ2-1	ASTRSGGGIEQF
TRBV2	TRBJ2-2	ASKKTSGSPGELF
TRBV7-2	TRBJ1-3	ASSFRDPRPGNTIY
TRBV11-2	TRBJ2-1	ASSFASEGYNEQF
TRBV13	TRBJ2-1	ASSGRLGSYNEQF
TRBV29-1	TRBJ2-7	SAPGGAGEQY
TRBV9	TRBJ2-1	ASSAYDRGIYNEQF
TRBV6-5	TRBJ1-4	ASIGRVYSEKLF
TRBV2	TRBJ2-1	ASSEDRGGNEQF
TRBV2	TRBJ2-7	ASSGSRENEQY
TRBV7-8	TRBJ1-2	ASSLRRGDRGRGNYGYT
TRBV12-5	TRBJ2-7	ASGLWDYEQY
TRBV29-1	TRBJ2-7	SARDRTEQY
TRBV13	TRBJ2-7	ASSLSPSSSYEQY
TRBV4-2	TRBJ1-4	ASSQEGAEDEKLF
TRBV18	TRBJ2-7	ASSPNRAGGSYEQY
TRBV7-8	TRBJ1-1	ASSFQTLNTEAF
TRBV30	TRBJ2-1	AWSRGSGGYNEQF
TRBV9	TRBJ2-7	ASGGGPLGAYEQY
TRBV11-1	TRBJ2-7	ASSLKAGSYEQY
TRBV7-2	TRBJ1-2	ASSLAGVYGYT
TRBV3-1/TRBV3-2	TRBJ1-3	ASSRIPGGGSGNTIY
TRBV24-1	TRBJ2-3	ATSDPSSPSTDTQY
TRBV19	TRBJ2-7	ASSIGVRYEQY
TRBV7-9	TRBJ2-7	ASSLDSRYSEQY
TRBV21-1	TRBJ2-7	ASSPPPWGRGHSYEQY
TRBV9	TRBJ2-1	ASSSGLSSYNEQF
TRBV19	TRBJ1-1	ASSTLRTGGIEAF
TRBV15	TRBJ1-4	ATSAATATNEKLF
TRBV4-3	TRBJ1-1	ASSRGQVERGAF
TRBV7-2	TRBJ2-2	ASSLAGDKRELF
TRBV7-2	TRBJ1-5	ASSLTGGLQPQH
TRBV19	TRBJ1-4	ASAGQGGEKLF
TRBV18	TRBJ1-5	ASSPFGDQPQH
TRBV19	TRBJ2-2	ASSPDLITGELF
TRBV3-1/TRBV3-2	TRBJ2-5	ASSHLTGRQETQY
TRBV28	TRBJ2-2	ASSFHLYTGELF
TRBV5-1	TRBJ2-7	ASSLAASGQAYEQY
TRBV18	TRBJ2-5	ASSPKGARETQY